At least ten counts were recorded for the clone carrying this T cell receptor (beta chain). Its antigen is unidentified. TCRdb re-analysed the reads in MiXCR, keeping a single row per CDR3 protein. Here the sample spans hundreds of thousands of distinct CDR3 sequences, roughly 17% being singletons. The sample comes from a study of T cell repertoires in cytomegalovirus infection. General study points: Across the ex vivo response, the dominant clonotypes were HLA-C-restricted CMV-specific TCR beta clonotypes. Adding up the frequency of public TCR beta families identified people who carried CMV plus the relevant HLA.

The clonotype comes from a human donor in good health (CMV status not recorded). Some clones in this sample may be carry-over from other donors' samples. Sequencing was carried out using PBMCs.

CDR3 sequence (DNA): TGTGCCAGCAGTCTGCTTGCCGGGACAGAAGAGACCCAGTACTTC. Protein sequence: CASSLLAGTEETQYF. V usage is TRBV12-3 or TRBV12-4 and J usage is TRBJ2-5; TRBD1 agrees at 7 bases. The CDR3 is made up of 15 amino acids. The J segment lost 3 bases and the V segment lost 5 bases, leaving 9 bases of the junction unmatched.